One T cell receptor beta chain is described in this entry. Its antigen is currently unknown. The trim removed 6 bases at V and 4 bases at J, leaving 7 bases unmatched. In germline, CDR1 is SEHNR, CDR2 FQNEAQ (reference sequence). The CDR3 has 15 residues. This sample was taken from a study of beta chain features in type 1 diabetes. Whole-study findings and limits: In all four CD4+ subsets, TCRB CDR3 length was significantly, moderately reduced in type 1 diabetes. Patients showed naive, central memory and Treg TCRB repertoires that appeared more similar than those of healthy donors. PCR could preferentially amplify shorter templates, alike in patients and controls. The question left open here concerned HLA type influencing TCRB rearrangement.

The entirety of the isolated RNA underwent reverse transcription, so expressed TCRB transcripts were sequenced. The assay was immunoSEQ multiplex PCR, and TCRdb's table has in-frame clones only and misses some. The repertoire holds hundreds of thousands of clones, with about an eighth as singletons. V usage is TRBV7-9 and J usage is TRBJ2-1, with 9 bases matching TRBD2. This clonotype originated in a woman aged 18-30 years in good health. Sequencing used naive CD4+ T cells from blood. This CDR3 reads CASSLTSGYYNEQFF. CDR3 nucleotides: TGTGCCAGCAGTTTGACTAGCGGCTATTACAATGAGCAGTTCTTC.